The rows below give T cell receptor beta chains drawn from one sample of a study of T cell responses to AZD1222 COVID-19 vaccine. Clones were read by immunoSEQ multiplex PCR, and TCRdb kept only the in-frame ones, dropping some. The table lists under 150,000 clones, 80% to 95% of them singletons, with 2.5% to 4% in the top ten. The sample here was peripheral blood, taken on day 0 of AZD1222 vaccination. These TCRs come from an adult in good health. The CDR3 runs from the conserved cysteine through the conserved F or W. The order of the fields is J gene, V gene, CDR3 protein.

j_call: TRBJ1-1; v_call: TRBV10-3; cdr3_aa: CAITSGRTEAFF
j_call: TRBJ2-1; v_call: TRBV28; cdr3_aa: CASTPRAGGNNEQFF
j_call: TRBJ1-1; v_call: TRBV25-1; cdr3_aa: CASSGRWGGSNTEAFF
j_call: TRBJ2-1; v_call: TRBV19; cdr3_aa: CASSQTSGFLNEQFF
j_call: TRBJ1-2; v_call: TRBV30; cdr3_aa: CAWSSGPHGYTF
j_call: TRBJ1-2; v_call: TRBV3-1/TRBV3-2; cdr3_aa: CASSREGHPWANYGYTF
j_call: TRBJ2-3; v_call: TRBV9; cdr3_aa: CASSVGPSGSANTQYF
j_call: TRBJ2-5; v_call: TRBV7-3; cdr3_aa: CASSLRGGAVAQETQYF
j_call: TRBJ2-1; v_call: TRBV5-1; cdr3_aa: CASSLEQSRNEQFF
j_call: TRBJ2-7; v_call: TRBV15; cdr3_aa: CATSEGRGSSYEQYF
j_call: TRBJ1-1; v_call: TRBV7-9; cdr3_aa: CASSAGVVDTEAFF
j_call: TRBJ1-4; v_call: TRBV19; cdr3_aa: CASSILDTGATNEKLFF
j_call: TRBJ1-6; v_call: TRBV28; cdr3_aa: CASSWAGRGGNSPLHF
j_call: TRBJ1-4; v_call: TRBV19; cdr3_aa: CASSIKGQGREKLFF
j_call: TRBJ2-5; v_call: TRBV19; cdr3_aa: CASTRTGDQETQYF
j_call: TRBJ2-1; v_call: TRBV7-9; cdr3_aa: CASSPFGSNYNEQFF
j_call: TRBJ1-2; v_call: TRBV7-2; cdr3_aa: CARAGSGSTNYGYTF
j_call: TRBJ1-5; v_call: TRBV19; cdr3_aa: CASSIARQQPQHF
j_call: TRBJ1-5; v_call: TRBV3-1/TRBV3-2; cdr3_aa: CASSQGTGGAGNQPQHF
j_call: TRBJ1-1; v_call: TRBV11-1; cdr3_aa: CASSFGNTEAFF
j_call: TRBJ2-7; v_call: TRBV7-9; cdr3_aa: CASSRQVTYEQYF
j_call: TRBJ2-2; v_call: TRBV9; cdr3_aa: CASSVGGRALAGELFF
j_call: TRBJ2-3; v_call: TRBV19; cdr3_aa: CASSPGLAETGTQYF
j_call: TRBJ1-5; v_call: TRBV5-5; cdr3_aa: CASSLGVAFSNQPQHF
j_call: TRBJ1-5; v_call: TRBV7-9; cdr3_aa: CASSLGTGNQPQHF
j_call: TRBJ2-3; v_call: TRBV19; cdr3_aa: CASSIVETGTTDTQYF
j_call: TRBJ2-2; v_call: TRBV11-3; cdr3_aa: CASSTRREGNTGELFF
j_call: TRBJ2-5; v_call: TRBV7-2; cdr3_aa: CASSLRAGGRLETQYF
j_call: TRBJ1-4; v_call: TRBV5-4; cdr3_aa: CASTLRQGGTNEKLFF
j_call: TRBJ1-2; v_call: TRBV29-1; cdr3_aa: CSVDGDGYTF
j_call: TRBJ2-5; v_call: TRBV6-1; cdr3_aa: CASSDQQGQETQYF
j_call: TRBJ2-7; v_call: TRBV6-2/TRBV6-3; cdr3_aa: CASSYWGKYEQYF
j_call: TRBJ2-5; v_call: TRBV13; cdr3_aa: CASSLTGEETQYF